Sequencing of this TCR beta chain was carried out in a study of blood T cell repertoires in COVID-19. Study at large: PBMCs, B-cell-depleted T cells, or T cells provided the cDNA or gDNA that made up the material.

Original handling: Cell counts per sample came from amplifying reference gene primers. Libraries were prepared by immunoSEQ multiplex PCR; TCRdb keeps only in-frame clonotypes and omits some of them. The V and J calls and clone size were taken over from that table, and D and trimming were inferred from the DNA. Here the sample spans about 150,000 clones, roughly 84% being singletons. J was trimmed by 7 bases and V by 6 bases; bases with no gene match: 7. The CDR3 totals 15 residues. Germline V gives CDR1 MNHEY, CDR2 SVGAGI. The rearrangement joins TRBV6-5 to TRBJ2-2, with 11 positions matching TRBD2. The sequence was collected from a woman aged 60-75 years with acute or convalescent COVID-19. Sequencing was done on a sample of peripheral blood. CDR3 protein: CASRPSGGSVGELFF. As DNA, the CDR3 is TGTGCCAGCAGACCTAGCGGGGGGTCGGTCGGGGAGCTGTTTTTT.